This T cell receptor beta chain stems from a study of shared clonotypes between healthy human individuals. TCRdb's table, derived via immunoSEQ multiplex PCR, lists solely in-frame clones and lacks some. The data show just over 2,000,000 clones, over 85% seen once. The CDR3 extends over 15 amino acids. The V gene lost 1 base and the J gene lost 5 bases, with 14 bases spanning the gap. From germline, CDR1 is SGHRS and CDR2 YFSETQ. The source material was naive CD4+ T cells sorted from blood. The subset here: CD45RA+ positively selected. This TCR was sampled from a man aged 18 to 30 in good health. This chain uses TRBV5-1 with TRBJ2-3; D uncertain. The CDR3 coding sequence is TGCGCCAGCAGCTTGAGGGCCTACACCAAAGATACGCAGTATTTT. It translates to CASSLRAYTKDTQYF.